The 2 T cell receptor beta chains in this list originate from one sample, sequenced in a study of cytomegalovirus exposure and HLA in healthy donors. PCR employed 60 Vbeta and 13 Jbeta primers. The protocol was immunoSEQ multiplex PCR, while the TCRdb copy is restricted to in-frame clones and leaves out a portion. Altogether 100,000 to 150,000 clones are present, over 65% being singletons, with the ten largest covering 15% to 25%. Input material: PBMCs. These receptors all come from a man aged 18 to 30 in good health and CMV-seropositive.

This clone showed up just a few times. J is TRBJ2-5 and V is TRBV13; TRBD2 matches 10 bases. The trim removed 4 bases at V and 2 bases at J, leaving 4 bases unmatched. Germline CDR1 PRHDT, CDR2 FYEKMQ (reference sequence). CDR3 length equals 15 residues. For the CDR3, the DNA is TGTGCCAGCAGCTCGTCGGGACTAGCGCAAGAGACCCAGTACTTC. This encodes CASSSSGLAQETQYF.

The genes are TRBV27 and TRBJ2-1; TRBD1 aligns across 7 bases. The V segment lost 3 bases and the J segment 7 bases; nucleotides outside the gene matches: 3. CDR1 and CDR2 (germline): MNHEY, SMNVEV (reference sequence). The CDR3 is 13 residues long. Here the CDR3 reads CASSLDRRNEQFF. CDR3 nucleotides: TGTGCCAGCAGTTTGGACAGGAGGAATGAGCAGTTCTTC.